The source of this T cell receptor beta chain is a study of blood T cell repertoires in COVID-19. Study details: The study drew acute and convalescent COVID-19 samples from the United States, Italy and Spain.

V shed 4 bases and J shed 8 bases, with 18 bases lying between them. The CDR3 is 14 amino acids. CDR1 and CDR2 from the germline V gene are SGHKS and YYEKEE (reference sequence). TCRdb keeps only in-frame clones here, not all; method: immunoSEQ multiplex PCR. The sample has over 250,000 clones, about nine tenths seen once; the top ten hold 2.6%. Participants' reported clinical history set cohort assignment. Two consecutive negative NP/OP PCR tests, clearance, or resolved symptoms defined Cohort 3 recovery. The sequencing input was PBMCs or T cells enriched from blood (not recorded which). This TCR came from a man aged 55 to 70 who had recovered from COVID-19. The J gene is TRBJ1-2, the V gene TRBV5-5; the D gene is possibly TRBD1 (6 bases). CDR3 in amino acids: CASSPWEGGGGYTF. DNA for the CDR3: TGTGCCAGCAGCCCCTGGGAGGGAGGGGGAGGCTACACCTTC.